The sequence of this T cell receptor beta chain was determined in a study of regulatory T cells in long-lasting Graves disease. Study results and caveats: The number of shared public clonotypes was higher in persistent patients (roughly 2,800) than new patients (966). Persistent disease preferred TRBV28, TRBJ1-2 and TRBJ2-5; new disease, TRBV20-1 and TRBJ2-1. Lower TCR diversity was seen in persistent Graves' patients than in newly diagnosed ones.

Time point indicated: persistent/refractory GD, antithyroid drugs over 5 years with positive TRAb. The TCR library used RNA extracted from PBMCs. Libraries of TCR beta came from iRepertoire HTBI primers plus Arm-PCR of CDR3 regions. Each CDR3 protein gets one entry after TCRdb re-called the multiplex PCR reads with MiXCR. The repertoire consists of about 310,000 distinct CDR3 sequences, with under 25% occurring once and the leading ten covering more than 50%. Turning to this clonotype: Its antigen remains unidentified.

Trimming shortened V by 1 base and J by 10 bases, and 11 bases separated the two germline ends. Looked up from germline, CDR1 is SGHTA and CDR2 is FQGNSA. This CDR3 region has 14 residues. The rearrangement links TRBV7-2 to TRBJ1-6; possibly TRBD1 for D (6 bases). The starting material was peripheral blood mononuclear cells (PBMCs), obtained when the disease was refractory, from a patient treated with antithyroid drugs. The clonotype comes from a female donor with Graves disease. In DNA form, the CDR3 reads TGTGCCAGCAGCTTAGGGTACACAGGGTCACCCCTCCACTTT. Protein: CASSLGYTGSPLHF.